This record covers a single TCR beta chain. MiXCR, run by TCRdb on the PCR reads, gives a single entry per CDR3 protein. In the table there are 31,000 or so distinct CDR3 sequences, about 49% of which are singletons. The data originate from a study of vaccination and CD4 T cells after COVID-19. Time point indicated: late sampling 161 to 241 days after vaccination in three convalescent patients. The germline gives CDR1 WNHNN, CDR2 SYGVQD (reference sequence). Trimming removed 8 bases from V and 4 bases from J, with 9 bases in between. This CDR3 has 12 residues. This material consisted of CD4+ T cells from blood, taken about 7 months after SARS-CoV-2 vaccination. This clonotype was sampled from a human donor who had recovered from COVID-19. This sequence joins TRBV10-1 and TRBJ2-1; possible D gene TRBD2, 6 bases. For the CDR3, the DNA is TGCGCCAGCGGGGACTCATACAATGAGCAGTTCTTC. Protein product: CASGDSYNEQFF.